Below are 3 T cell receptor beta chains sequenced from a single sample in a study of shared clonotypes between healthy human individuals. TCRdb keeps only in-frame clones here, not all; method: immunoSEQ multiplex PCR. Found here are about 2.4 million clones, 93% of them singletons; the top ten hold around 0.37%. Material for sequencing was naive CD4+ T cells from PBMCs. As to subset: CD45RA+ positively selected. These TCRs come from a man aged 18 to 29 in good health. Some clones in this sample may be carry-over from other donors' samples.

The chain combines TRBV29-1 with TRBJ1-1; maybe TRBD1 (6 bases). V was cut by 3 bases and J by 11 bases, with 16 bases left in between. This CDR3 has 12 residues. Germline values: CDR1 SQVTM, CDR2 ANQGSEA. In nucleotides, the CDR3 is TGCAGCGTTGACGGTGGGGGGGCGGTCGCTTTCTTT. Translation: CSVDGGGAVAFF.

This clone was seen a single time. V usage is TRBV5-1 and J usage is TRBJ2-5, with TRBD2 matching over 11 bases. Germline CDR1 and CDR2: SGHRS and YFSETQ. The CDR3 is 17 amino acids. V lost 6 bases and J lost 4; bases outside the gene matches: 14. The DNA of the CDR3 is TGCGCCAGCATCCCGGGGAGTAGCGGGAGGGCTAGAGAGACCCAGTACTTC. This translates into CASIPGSSGRARETQYF.

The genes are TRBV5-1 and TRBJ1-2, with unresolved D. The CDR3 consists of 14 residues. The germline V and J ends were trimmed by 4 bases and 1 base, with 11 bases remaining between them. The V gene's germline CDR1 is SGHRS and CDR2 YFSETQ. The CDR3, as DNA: TGCGCCAGCAGCCCGGCCAGTCTTAACTATGGCTACACCTTC. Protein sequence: CASSPASLNYGYTF.